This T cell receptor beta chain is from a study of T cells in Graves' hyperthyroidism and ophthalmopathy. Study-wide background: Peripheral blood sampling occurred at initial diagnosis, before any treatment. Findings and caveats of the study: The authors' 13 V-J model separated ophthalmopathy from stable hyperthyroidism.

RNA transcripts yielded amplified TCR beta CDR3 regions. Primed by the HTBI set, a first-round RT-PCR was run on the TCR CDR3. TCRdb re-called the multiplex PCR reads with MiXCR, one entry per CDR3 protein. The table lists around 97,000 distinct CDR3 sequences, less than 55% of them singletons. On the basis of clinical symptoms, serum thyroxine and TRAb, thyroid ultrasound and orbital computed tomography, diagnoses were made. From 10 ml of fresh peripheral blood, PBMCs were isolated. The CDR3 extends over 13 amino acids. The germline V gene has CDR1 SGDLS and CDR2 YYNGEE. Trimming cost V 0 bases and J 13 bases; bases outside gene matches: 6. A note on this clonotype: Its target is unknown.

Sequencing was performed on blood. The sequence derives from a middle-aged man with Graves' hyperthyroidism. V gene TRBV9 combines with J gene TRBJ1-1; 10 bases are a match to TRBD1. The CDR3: CASSVAPGQGVFF. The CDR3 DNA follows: TGTGCCAGCAGCGTAGCCCCCGGACAGGGGGTTTTCTTT.